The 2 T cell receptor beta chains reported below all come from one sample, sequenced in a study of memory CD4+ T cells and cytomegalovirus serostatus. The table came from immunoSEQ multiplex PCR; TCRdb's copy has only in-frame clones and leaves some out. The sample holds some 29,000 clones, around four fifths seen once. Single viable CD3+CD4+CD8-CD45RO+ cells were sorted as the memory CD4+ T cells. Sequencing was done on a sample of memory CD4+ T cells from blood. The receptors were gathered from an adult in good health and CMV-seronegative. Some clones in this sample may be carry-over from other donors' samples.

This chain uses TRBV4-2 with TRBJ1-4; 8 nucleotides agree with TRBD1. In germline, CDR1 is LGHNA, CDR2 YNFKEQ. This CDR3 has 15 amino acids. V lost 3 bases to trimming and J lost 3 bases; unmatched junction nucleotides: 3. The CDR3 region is CASSHGQGPNEKLFF. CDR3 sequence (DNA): TGTGCCAGCAGCCATGGACAGGGTCCTAATGAAAAACTGTTTTTT.

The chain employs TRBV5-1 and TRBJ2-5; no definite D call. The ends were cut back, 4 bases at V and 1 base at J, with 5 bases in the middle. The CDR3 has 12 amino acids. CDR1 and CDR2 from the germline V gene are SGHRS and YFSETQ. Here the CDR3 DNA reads TGCGCCAGCAGCCCCTCCCAAGAGACCCAGTACTTC. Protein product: CASSPSQETQYF.